The next 14 T cell receptor beta chains were all read from a single sample in a study of CXCR3-negative and CXCR3-positive naive CD8 T cells. The TRB cDNA libraries were prepared by 5' RACE with UMI labels. TCRdb processed the 5' RACE reads again and assigns one entry to each CDR3 protein, with no DNA. The listing records 6,500 to 8,000 distinct CDR3 sequences. The sequenced sample consisted of naive CXCR3- CD8+ T cells from blood. Subset denoted: CD45RO-CCR7+CD27+CD95- naive CD8+ T cells lacking CXCR3 (TNR3-). These receptors were taken from a human donor in good health. Some clones in this sample may be carry-over from other donors' samples.

The chain uses TRBV18 and TRBJ2-7; TCRdb's D call, TRBD1, is unchecked because there is no DNA. There are 15 residues in the CDR3. The germline CDR1 and CDR2 sequences are KGHSH and LQKENI. This CDR3 is CASSPSGLGAYEQYF.

According to its frequency, this clonotype is medium-sized. The chain is built from TRBV28 and TRBJ1-1; the D gene TCRdb calls, TRBD1, cannot be checked with no DNA. From germline, CDR1 is MDHEN and CDR2 SYDVKM. The CDR3 has 15 amino acids. The CDR3 sequence is CASSLRGGPNTEAFF.

V usage is TRBV4-2 and J usage is TRBJ2-1; the D call of TRBD2 rests on TCRdb alone, since no DNA is present to check it. This CDR3 is built from 12 residues. The germline CDR1 and CDR2 sequences are LGHNA and YNFKEQ. The chain's CDR3 is CASSSSSGEQFF.

This chain connects TRBV4-2 to TRBJ2-7; checking the TCRdb D call of TRBD1 is not possible without DNA. This CDR3 has 16 residues. Germline CDR1 LGHNA, CDR2 YNFKEQ. Here the CDR3 reads CASAGTTGPLSYEQYF.

This clonotype shows up as medium-sized (0.01 to 0.1%) by frequency. The chain uses TRBV29-1 and TRBJ1-2. The CDR3 is made up of 11 amino acids. CDR1 SQVTM and CDR2 ANQGSEA come from the germline V gene. The CDR3 spells CSVEHRRGYTF.

This chain links TRBV27 with TRBJ2-7; TCRdb lists TRBD2, though no DNA is available to test this call. The CDR3 is 13 residues long. The germline CDR1 and CDR2 sequences are MNHEY and SMNVEV (reference sequence). The CDR3 is CAALGPPSYEQYF.

This clonotype is called medium-sized based on its frequency. J is TRBJ2-2 and V is TRBV19; TCRdb names TRBD2, which stays unverified in the absence of DNA. CDR1 and CDR2 from the germline V gene are LNHDA and SQIVND (reference sequence). CDR3 length: 11 amino acids. The CDR3: CASGAGVELFF.

In terms of frequency, this clonotype is medium-sized. V usage is TRBV7-3 and J usage is TRBJ2-2; TCRdb outputs TRBD2, but without DNA this stays unchecked. Per the germline V gene, CDR1 is SGHTA and CDR2 is FQGTGA. The CDR3 consists of 14 residues. The CDR3 here is CASTPDYLTGELFF.

This clonotype is deemed medium-sized by its frequency. The chain recombines TRBV2 with TRBJ2-3. This CDR3 is built from 12 residues. Germline CDR1 and CDR2: SNHLY and FYNNEI. The CDR3 loop reads CASSAGTDTQYF.

This chain joins TRBV6-2 or TRBV6-3 and TRBJ1-6. This CDR3 is built from 13 residues. The germline CDR1 and CDR2 sequences are MNHEY and SVGEGT. CDR3 protein: CASTSGGNSPLHF.

This rearrangement joins TRBV19 to TRBJ2-7. Germline assignment: CDR1 LNHDA and CDR2 SQIVND (reference sequence). CDR3 length: 15 amino acids. The CDR3 spells CARPMRGCRTYEQYF.

According to its frequency, this clonotype is medium-sized (0.01 to 0.1%). The chain links TRBV7-9 to TRBJ2-1; there is no DNA to check the TCRdb D call of TRBD1. The germline V gene has CDR1 SEHNR and CDR2 FQNEAQ (reference sequence). CDR3 length equals 15 residues. The chain's CDR3 is CASSLTVSSYNEQFF. Using reference TRBV7-9 and TRBJ2-1 for the parts outside the CDR3, the full variable domain is DTGVSQNPRHKITKRGQNVTFRCDPISEHNRLYWYRQTLGQGPEFLTYFQNEAQLEKSRLLSDRFSAERPKGSFSTLEIQRTEQGDSAMYLCASSLTVSSYNEQFFGPGTRLTVL.

The CDR3 sequence is CSARSQLAAYNEQFF. The chain recombines TRBV20-1 with TRBJ2-1; TCRdb indicates TRBD2, and absent DNA this call remains unverified. Germline-derived CDR1 and CDR2 are DFQATT and SNEGSKA (reference sequence). This CDR3 contains 15 residues.

The chain recombines TRBV29-1 with TRBJ2-1; TCRdb indicates TRBD2, and absent DNA this call remains unverified. CDR3 size: 17 residues. Germline CDR1 is SQVTM and CDR2 is ANQGSEA. The CDR3 spells CSGLGASGSPRDNEQFF.